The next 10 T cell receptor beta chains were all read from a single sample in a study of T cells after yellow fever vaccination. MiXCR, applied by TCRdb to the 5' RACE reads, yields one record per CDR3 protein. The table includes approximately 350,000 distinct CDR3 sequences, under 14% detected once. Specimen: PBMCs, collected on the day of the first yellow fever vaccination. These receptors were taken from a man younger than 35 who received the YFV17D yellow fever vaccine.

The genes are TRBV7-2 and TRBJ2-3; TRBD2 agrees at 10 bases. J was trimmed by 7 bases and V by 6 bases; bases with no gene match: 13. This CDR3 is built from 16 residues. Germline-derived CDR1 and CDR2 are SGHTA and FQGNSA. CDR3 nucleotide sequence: TGTGCCAGCAGGGCAGCGGGGGGGCCGGGAGGGAATACGCAGTATTTT. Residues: CASRAAGGPGGNTQYF. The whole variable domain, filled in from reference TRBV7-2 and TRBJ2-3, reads GAGVSQSPSNKVTEKGKDVELRCDPISGHTALYWYRQSLGQGLEFLIYFQGNSAPDKSGLPSDRFSAERTGGSVSTLTIQRTQQEDSAVYLCASRAAGGPGGNTQYFGPGTRLTVL.

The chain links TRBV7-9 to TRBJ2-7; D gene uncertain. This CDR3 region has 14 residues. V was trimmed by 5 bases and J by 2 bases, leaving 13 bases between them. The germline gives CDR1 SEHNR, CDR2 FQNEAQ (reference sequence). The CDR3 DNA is TGTGCCAGCAGCGTTTCGGACGGAGCCTACGAGCAGTACTTC. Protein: CASSVSDGAYEQYF.

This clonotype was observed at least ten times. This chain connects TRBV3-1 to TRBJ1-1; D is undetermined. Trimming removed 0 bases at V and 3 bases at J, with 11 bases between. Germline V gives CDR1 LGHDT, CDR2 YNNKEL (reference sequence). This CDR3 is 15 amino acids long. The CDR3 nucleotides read TGTGCCAGCAGCCAAGAAAACTACAGATACACTGAAGCTTTCTTT. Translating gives CASSQENYRYTEAFF. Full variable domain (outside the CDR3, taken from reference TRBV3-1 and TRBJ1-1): DTAVSQTPKYLVTQMGNDKSIKCEQNLGHDTMYWYKQDSKKFLKIMFSYNNKELIINETVPNRFSPKSPDKAHLNLHINSLELGDSAVYFCASSQENYRYTEAFFGQGTRLTVV.

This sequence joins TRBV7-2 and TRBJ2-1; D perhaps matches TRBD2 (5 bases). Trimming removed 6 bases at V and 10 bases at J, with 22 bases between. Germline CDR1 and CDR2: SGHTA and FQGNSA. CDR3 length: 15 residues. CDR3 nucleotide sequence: TGTGCCAGCAGTTCCGAATCGAGGGCTACAAGCGAGCAGTTCTTC. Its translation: CASSSESRATSEQFF.

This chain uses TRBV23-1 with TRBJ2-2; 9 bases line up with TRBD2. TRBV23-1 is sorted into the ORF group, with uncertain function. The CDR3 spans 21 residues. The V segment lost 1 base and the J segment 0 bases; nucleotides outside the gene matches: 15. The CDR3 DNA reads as TGCGCCAGCAGTCAATGTCCGCGGGGGGGTTCGCGATTCGCGAACACCGGGGAGCTGTTTTTT. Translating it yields CASSQCPRGGSRFANTGELFF.

This chain's CDR3 is CASSLKTSGNNEQFF. In nucleotides, the CDR3 is TGTGCCAGCAGCTTGAAGACTAGCGGAAACAATGAGCAGTTCTTC. The gene calls are TRBV5-4 and TRBJ2-1; 9 bases line up with TRBD2. CDR1 and CDR2 from the germline V gene are SGHNT and YYREEE (reference sequence). This CDR3 comprises 15 residues. Trimming at V came to 1 base and at J to 5 bases, leaving 4 bases not matched to a gene.

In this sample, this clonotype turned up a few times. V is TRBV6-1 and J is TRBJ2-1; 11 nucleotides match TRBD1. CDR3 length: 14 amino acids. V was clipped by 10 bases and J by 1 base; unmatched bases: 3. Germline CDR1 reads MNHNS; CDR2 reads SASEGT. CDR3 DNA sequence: TGTGCCACCGGACAGGGGGCATCCTACAATGAGCAGTTCTTC. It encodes CATGQGASYNEQFF.

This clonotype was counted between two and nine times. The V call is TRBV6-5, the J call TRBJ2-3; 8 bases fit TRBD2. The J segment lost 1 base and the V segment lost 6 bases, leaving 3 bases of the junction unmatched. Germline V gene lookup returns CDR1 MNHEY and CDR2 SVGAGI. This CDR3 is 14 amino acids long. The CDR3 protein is CASRRSGGTDTQYF. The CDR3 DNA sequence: TGTGCCAGCAGGCGTAGCGGGGGCACAGATACGCAGTATTTT.

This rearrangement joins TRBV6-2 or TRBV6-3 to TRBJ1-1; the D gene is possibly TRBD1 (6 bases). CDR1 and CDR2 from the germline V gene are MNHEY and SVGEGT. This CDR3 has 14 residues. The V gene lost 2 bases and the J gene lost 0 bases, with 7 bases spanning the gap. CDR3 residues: CASSYAGVNTEAFF. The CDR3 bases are TGTGCCAGCAGTTACGCAGGGGTGAACACTGAAGCTTTCTTT.

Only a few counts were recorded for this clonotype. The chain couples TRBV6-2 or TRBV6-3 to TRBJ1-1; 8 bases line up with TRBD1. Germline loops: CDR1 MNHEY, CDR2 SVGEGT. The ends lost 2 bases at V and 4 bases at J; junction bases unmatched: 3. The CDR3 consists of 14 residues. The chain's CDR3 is CASSYKTGATEAFF. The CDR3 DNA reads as TGTGCCAGCAGTTACAAGACAGGGGCCACTGAAGCTTTCTTT.